These T cell receptor beta chains were read from a single sample in a study of T cell responses to AZD1222 COVID-19 vaccine. Sequencing was performed with immunoSEQ multiplex PCR; in TCRdb, only in-frame clones are kept and a portion is missing. The sample includes 50,000 or so clones, over 75% seen only once; the top ten take approximately 5.3%. The specimen comprised peripheral blood, sampled 28 days after the second AZD1222 dose. Every receptor here comes from an adult who received the AZD1222 COVID-19 vaccine. CDR3s include the opening cysteine and the closing phenylalanine or tryptophan. The D gene is left open where the match is weak. Expanded clones get a size class; other rows say once, few or many, or leave the size out.

TGCGCCAGCAGTGAGAGTTCCGGGAGAGAGACCCAGTACTTC | CASSESSGRETQYF | TRBV10-1 | NA | TRBJ2-5 | NA
TGTGCCAGCAGGAGATATGGGGGGCAGGTGAATGAGCAGTTCTTC | CASRRYGGQVNEQFF | TRBV27 | NA | TRBJ2-1 | NA
TGCGCCAGCAGCCCCTCGGGACAGATCCAAGAGACCCAGTACTTC | CASSPSGQIQETQYF | TRBV5-1 | NA | TRBJ2-5 | TRBD1
TGTGCCAGCAGAATTGTGGGACAGGGGGCGGGCTCCTACGAGCAGTACTTC | CASRIVGQGAGSYEQYF | TRBV27 | NA | TRBJ2-7 | TRBD1
TGTGCCAGCAGCCCGCTCCCAGCGGGAGCATACGAGCAGTACTTC | CASSPLPAGAYEQYF | TRBV7-2 | NA | TRBJ2-7 | TRBD2
TGTGCCAGCAGTCTACAGGGGAACACTGAAGCTTTCTTT | CASSLQGNTEAFF | TRBV12-3/TRBV12-4 | NA | TRBJ1-1 | NA
TGTGCCAGTCGTATGGGGACAGCTAGCTCCTACGAGCAGTACTTC | CASRMGTASSYEQYF | TRBV18 | few | TRBJ2-7 | TRBD1
TGTGCCAGCAGCGGGGACCCATACACTGAAGCTTTCTTT | CASSGDPYTEAFF | TRBV9 | NA | TRBJ1-1 | NA
TGTGCCAGCAGTTTATTAAGACAGACCCGAGATAATTCACCCCTCCACTTT | CASSLLRQTRDNSPLHF | TRBV27 | NA | TRBJ1-6 | NA
TGTGCCAGCAGTTGGGATCCGAACACTGAAGCTTTCTTT | CASSWDPNTEAFF | TRBV6-6 | few | TRBJ1-1 | NA